These T cell receptor beta chains were read from a single sample in a study of cytomegalovirus exposure and HLA in healthy donors. The data were produced by immunoSEQ multiplex PCR, yet TCRdb's version contains in-frame clones alone and is incomplete. The repertoire holds about 64,000 clones, with roughly 96% as singletons. Sequenced material: PBMCs. Receptor source: a woman younger than 35 in good health and CMV-seropositive. CDR3s include the opening cysteine and the closing phenylalanine or tryptophan. The order of the fields is D gene, V gene, J gene, CDR3 DNA, CDR3 protein. The D gene is left open where the match is weak.

TRBD2	TRBV5-6	TRBJ2-5	TGTGCCAGCAGCTTTCAGCGGGGGGGCAGGGAGACCCAGTACTTC	CASSFQRGGRETQYF
NA	TRBV5-6	TRBJ1-1	TGTGCCAGCAGCTTCCGGGGATCGACTGAAGCTTTCTTT	CASSFRGSTEAFF
NA	TRBV20-1	TRBJ2-1	TGCAGTGCTAGAGATAGGGGGAGTCAGCTCTTC	CSARDRGSQLF
TRBD1	TRBV4-3	TRBJ1-4	TGCGCCAGCAGCCGAGGAAAGGGGACAGGGGGTGAAAAACTGTTTTTT	CASSRGKGTGGEKLFF
TRBD1	TRBV13	TRBJ2-1	TGTGCCAGCAGCTTGCCTCTCCGGGACAGCTCCTACAATGAGCAGTTCTTC	CASSLPLRDSSYNEQFF
TRBD1	TRBV30	TRBJ1-5	TGTGCCTGGAGTGGGGGACAGGGAAAGTATAGCAATCAGCCCCAGCATTTT	CAWSGGQGKYSNQPQHF
TRBD2	TRBV12-5	TRBJ2-5	TGTGCTAGTGGTTACCTTTCTAGCGGGAGTGGGCGAGAGACCCAGTACTTC	CASGYLSSGSGRETQYF
NA	TRBV10-1	TRBJ1-2	TGCGCCAGCAGTGAGTCCCCCTCCAGTTATGGCTACACCTTC	CASSESPSSYGYTF
TRBD2	TRBV18	TRBJ2-5	TGTGCCAGCTCACCGGCGACTAGCGGGGGAGAGACCCAGTACTTC	CASSPATSGGETQYF
NA	TRBV29-1	TRBJ2-5	TGCAGCAAAGGGACTGCAGATACCCAGTACTTC	CSKGTADTQYF
TRBD1	TRBV6-5	TRBJ1-1	TGTGCCAGCAGCCAGGGACAGGGGCTGAACACTGAAGCTTTCTTT	CASSQGQGLNTEAFF
NA	TRBV28	TRBJ2-7	TGTGCCAGCAGTCAAGGTCAGGGTCCGCCATTTCGGTACTTC	CASSQGQGPPFRYF
NA	TRBV9	TRBJ2-3	TGTGCCAGCAGCGTAGGTTCGTCTGACGGCAGCCGAGCGACGCAGTATTTT	CASSVGSSDGSRATQYF
TRBD2	TRBV13	TRBJ2-4	TGTGCCAGCAGACCACGGGGGGAAGGGAAAAACATTCAGTACTTC	CASRPRGEGKNIQYF